This TCR beta chain stems from a study of response to subunit inactivated influenza vaccine. Study outcomes and limitations: Authors suggested that a seasonal influenza vaccination recruits few new T cells each time.

This clonotype was seen repeatedly, ten times or more. Its antigen is not identified. Germline CDR1 reads ENHRY; CDR2 reads SYGVKD. The CDR3 totals 15 residues. Deletions cut 3 bases from V and 3 bases from J, with 11 bases between. TCRdb independently ran MiXCR on the RT-PCR reads; one entry per CDR3 protein. Of about 480,000 distinct CDR3 sequences listed, 11% are singletons. The specimen comprised PBMCs from blood, sampled about 6 weeks after vaccination. The chain carries TRBV10-3 and TRBJ1-4; D is uncertain. The sequence came from a man in his fifties who received an inactivated influenza vaccine. CDR3 sequence: CAISDGGLSNEKLFF. The CDR3 DNA reads TGTGCCATCAGTGATGGAGGGCTGTCTAATGAAAAACTGTTTTTT.